This passage covers 9 T cell receptor beta chains from one sample sequenced in a study of blood T cell repertoires in COVID-19. Measured with immunoSEQ multiplex PCR; TCRdb has only the in-frame clones, and not every one. Here the sample spans over 200,000 clones, 88% being singletons. The sample taken for sequencing was PBMCs or T cells enriched from blood (not recorded which). These TCRs come from a woman aged 25 to 45 who had been exposed to COVID-19.

This sequence joins TRBV5-8 and TRBJ1-1; TRBD1 might be the D (5 bases). CDR3 length: 11 residues. Trimming shortened V by 5 bases and J by 8 bases, and 10 bases separated the two germline ends. CDR1 and CDR2 (germline): SGHTS, YDEGEE. CDR3 DNA sequence: TGTGCCAGCAGGACAGTACTAGAAGCTTTCTTT. This encodes CASRTVLEAFF.

The CDR3 region has the DNA TGCAGCGTTGAGCCGGGGGAGGAGGAAAAACTGTTTTTT. This gives the protein CSVEPGEEEKLFF. The chain recombines TRBV29-1 with TRBJ1-4; D might be TRBD1 (5 bases). The CDR3 has 13 amino acids. V lost 3 bases to trimming and J lost 8 bases, with 13 bases between them. The germline V gene encodes CDR1 SQVTM and CDR2 ANQGSEA.

The table lists this clone with a count of one. V gene TRBV27 combines with J gene TRBJ1-2; TRBD1 agrees at 10 bases. J gave up 3 bases and V 2 bases, and 6 bases lay outside the gene matches. The germline CDR1 and CDR2 sequences are MNHEY and SMNVEV (reference sequence). The CDR3 length is 16 residues. Here the CDR3 reads CASSLRDGTGDYGYTF. The CDR3 coding sequence is TGTGCCAGCAGTTTAAGGGACGGGACAGGGGACTATGGCTACACCTTC.

The chain recombines TRBV7-2 with TRBJ1-1; D is ambiguous. The germline CDR1 and CDR2 sequences are SGHTA and FQGNSA. Trimming pared 4 bases from V and 11 bases from J, leaving 20 bases between. The CDR3 totals 14 residues. The CDR3: CASSSLNWGVEAFF. The CDR3 nucleotides are TGTGCCAGCAGCTCCCTTAATTGGGGAGTCGAGGCTTTCTTT.

There are a few counts of this clone. The chain is built from TRBV28 and TRBJ1-1; D is possibly TRBD1 (5 bases). This CDR3 is built from 14 residues. V lost 3 bases and J lost 4, with 12 bases in between. The germline V gene encodes CDR1 MDHEN and CDR2 SYDVKM. This CDR3 is CASSFPLGGTEAFF. CDR3 bases: TGTGCCAGCAGTTTTCCCTTGGGGGGCACTGAAGCTTTCTTT.

The chain links TRBV9 to TRBJ1-1, with D possibly matching TRBD1 (6 bases). V was clipped by 7 bases and J by 4 bases, with 14 bases between them. The CDR3 covers 13 residues. CDR1 SGDLS and CDR2 YYNGEE come from the germline V gene. The CDR3 DNA follows: TGTGCCAGCTCCCGACAGGACCTCACTGAAGCTTTCTTT. Translation gives CASSRQDLTEAFF.

CDR3 amino acids: CASSSRGGEAFF. DNA for the CDR3: TGTGCCAGCAGCTCCCGGGGGGGGGAAGCTTTCTTT. V and J are TRBV11-2 and TRBJ1-1, with a tentative D call TRBD1 (5 bases). CDR1 is SGHAT and CDR2 is FQNNGV in the germline V gene. V shed 4 bases and J shed 8 bases, with 11 bases lying between them. The CDR3 has 12 residues.

This chain connects TRBV24-1 to TRBJ2-3; D uncertain. CDR3 length equals 13 residues. Germline V lookup: CDR1 KGHDR, CDR2 SFDVKD. Trimming pared 8 bases from V and 0 bases from J, leaving 8 bases between. The CDR3 sequence is CATMGTSTDTQYF. For the CDR3, the DNA is TGTGCCACCATGGGCACTAGCACAGATACGCAGTATTTT.

The CDR3 protein is CASSLVGGVKETQYF. The DNA for the CDR3 is TGTGCCAGCAGCTTGGTGGGCGGGGTGAAAGAGACCCAGTACTTC. The V and J genes are TRBV5-4 and TRBJ2-5, with TRBD2 as a possible D gene (6 bases). The germline CDR1 and CDR2 sequences are SGHNT and YYREEE (reference sequence). Trimming removed 0 bases from V and 3 bases from J, with 12 bases in between. The CDR3 runs to 15 residues.